Following are 13 T cell receptor beta chains from one sample sequenced in a study of blood T cells in healthy people across ages. A J-beta primer mix and a sample-barcoded 5' primer were used in a second PCR of about 6 to 12 cycles. TCRdb itself ran the 5' RACE reads through MiXCR, one entry per CDR3 protein. Of some 900,000 distinct CDR3 sequences in the sample, approximately 49% were seen once. Source material: blood. Receptors were obtained from a man aged 30-40 years in good health.

This clonotype was seen a few times. The chain uses TRBV5-1 and TRBJ2-1; D is possibly TRBD2 (5 bases). The length of the CDR3 is 15 residues. Germline V lookup: CDR1 SGHRS, CDR2 YFSETQ. V lost 4 bases, J lost 4 bases, and 15 bases lay in between. CDR3 in DNA: TGCGCCAGCAGCCCCGGACTCCTGGAGTACAATGAGCAGTTCTTC. It translates to CASSPGLLEYNEQFF.

The rearrangement joins TRBV6-5 to TRBJ2-3; 10 nucleotides agree with TRBD2. There are 15 residues in the CDR3. V lost 4 bases to trimming and J lost 4 bases; unmatched junction nucleotides: 5. Germline CDR1 reads MNHEY; CDR2 reads SVGAGI. In DNA, the CDR3 is TGTGCCAGCAGTTTCCTAGCGGGGGACCCAGATACGCAGTATTTT. Translated: CASSFLAGDPDTQYF.

The V and J genes are TRBV7-2 and TRBJ1-2, with D hard to call. V lost 1 base and J 3 bases, leaving 9 bases between the germline ends. Germline CDR1 reads SGHTA; CDR2 reads FQGNSA. The CDR3 extends over 14 amino acids. This CDR3 is CASSLVGGDYGYTF. Written as DNA, the CDR3 is TGTGCCAGCAGCTTAGTCGGAGGAGACTATGGCTACACCTTC.

The rearrangement links TRBV20-1 to TRBJ1-4; 7 bases align to TRBD1. V shed 0 bases, J shed 10 bases, and the junction held 8 bases outside the gene matches. Looked up from germline, CDR1 is DFQATT and CDR2 is SNEGSKA (reference sequence). The CDR3 is 14 residues long. As DNA, the CDR3 is TGCAGTGCTAGAGATGGACAGGCGGAAGGAAAACTGTTTTTT. It encodes CSARDGQAEGKLFF.

The chain is built from TRBV7-2 and TRBJ1-4, with D possibly matching TRBD1 (6 bases). Germline values: CDR1 SGHTA, CDR2 FQGNSA. Trimming left V 5 bases short and J 5 bases short, with 12 bases between. This CDR3 has 14 amino acids. This CDR3 is CASSRTDHNEKLFF. The CDR3 coding sequence is TGTGCCAGCAGCCGGACAGACCACAATGAAAAACTGTTTTTT.

This clonotype was found once. The chain carries TRBV11-2 and TRBJ2-1, with 10 bases lining up with TRBD1. CDR3 size: 14 residues. Germline-derived CDR1 and CDR2 are SGHAT and FQNNGV. V dropped 1 base and J dropped 8; count of bases not matched to a gene: 2. CDR3 sequence (DNA): TGTGCCAGCAGCTTAGGACAGGGGGCTGATGAGCAGTTCTTC. Translating gives CASSLGQGADEQFF.

This clonotype was counted only a few times. The gene calls are TRBV7-2 and TRBJ1-2; 7 bases map to TRBD1. This CDR3 has 15 amino acids. Germline V gene sequence: CDR1 SGHTA, CDR2 FQGNSA. The ends lost 7 bases at V and 6 bases at J; junction bases unmatched: 14. CDR3 protein: CASTELDRTIDGYTF. The CDR3 DNA reads as TGTGCCAGCACCGAGCTGGACAGGACGATCGATGGCTACACCTTC.

This rearrangement joins TRBV7-9 to TRBJ1-2; D gene uncertain. The germline V gene encodes CDR1 SEHNR and CDR2 FQNEAQ (reference sequence). The CDR3 is made up of 13 amino acids. V dropped 5 bases and J dropped 4 bases, with 11 bases sitting between them. CDR3 bases: TGTGCCAGCAGCCGTGCAGGTTCCTATGGCTACACCTTC. Translation gives CASSRAGSYGYTF. The full variable domain, rest sourced from reference TRBV7-9 and TRBJ1-2, is DTGVSQNPRHKITKRGQNVTFRCDPISEHNRLYWYRQTLGQGPEFLTYFQNEAQLEKSRLLSDRFSAERPKGSFSTLEIQRTEQGDSAMYLCASSRAGSYGYTFGSGTRLTVV.

The chain recombines TRBV24-1 with TRBJ2-7; D remains unclear. V lost 0 bases and J 2 bases, leaving 7 bases between the germline ends. This CDR3 contains 14 residues. Germline V gene sequence: CDR1 KGHDR, CDR2 SFDVKD. The CDR3 nucleotides are TGTGCCACCAGTGATTTGGCGGTCCCCTACGAGCAGTACTTC. Its protein is CATSDLAVPYEQYF.

V gene TRBV9 combines with J gene TRBJ1-2; 7 bases are shared with TRBD1. With 0 bases clipped from V and 8 bases from J, the junction kept 13 bases outside the gene matches. The V gene's germline CDR1 is SGDLS and CDR2 YYNGEE. CDR3 length: 16 residues. CDR3 DNA: TGTGCCAGCAGCGTAGAAGCGGACAGGCCGAGTAACGGCTACACCTTC. Residues: CASSVEADRPSNGYTF.

This clonotype was observed once. The CDR3 sequence: CASSAGTPPYTQYF. The CDR3 DNA reads TGTGCCAGCAGCGCAGGGACTCCCCCCTATACGCAGTATTTT. The chain combines TRBV9 with TRBJ2-3; tentative D call: TRBD2 (6 bases). The CDR3 loop spans 14 amino acids. Trimming stripped 3 bases from V and 7 bases from J, with 15 bases between. CDR1 is SGDLS, CDR2 YYNGEE, per germline.

The table lists this clonotype with a few counts. The chain uses TRBV5-5 and TRBJ2-7, with D hard to call. This CDR3 has 13 amino acids. Germline V gives CDR1 SGHKS, CDR2 YYEKEE (reference sequence). Trimming removed 3 bases from V and 3 bases from J, with 10 bases in between. DNA for the CDR3: TGTGCCAGCAGCTATCCAGGCGACTACGAGCAGTACTTC. This codes for CASSYPGDYEQYF.

This chain uses TRBV3-1 with TRBJ1-2; 10 positions match TRBD1. In germline, CDR1 is LGHDT, CDR2 YNNKEL (reference sequence). The J segment lost 3 bases and the V segment lost 0 bases, leaving 4 bases of the junction unmatched. The CDR3 spans 16 residues. CDR3 coding DNA: TGTGCCAGCAGCCAAGAGACAGGGGGCTTTGACTATGGCTACACCTTC. Protein sequence: CASSQETGGFDYGYTF.